One and the same sample provided the 26 T cell receptor beta chains below, sequenced in a study of vaccination effects on CD4 cells after COVID-19 (dated by TCRdb to between 2021 and 2024). The ViraFEST assay stimulated PBMC with viral peptide pools and then used TCR sequencing to identify antigen-specific CD4+ T cell clonotypes by expansion. After around 11 days of culture, CD4+ T cells were isolated with the EasySep CD4+ T cell isolation kit. Each participant got two doses of an mRNA SARS-CoV-2 vaccine, either BNT162b2 or mRNA-1273. These receptors lack a known antigen. Library preparation was by the immunoSEQ multiplex PCR assay. TCRdb provides this immuneACCESS table in a form limited to in-frame rearrangements. Some clones are lacking; in checked studies, under half of them reflect an unresolved V gene, and why the rest are absent is not known. This sample is represented by some 74,000 clones; approximately 80% of them were singletons. 0.95% to 1.5% of the sample comes from the top ten.

The sequencing here drew on CD4+ T cells from PBMCs cultured with HCoV-229E spike peptides, taken after COVID-19 vaccination. The cell subset or site label on this specimen signifies: HCoV-229E spike overlapping peptide pool stimulation. The origin of the receptors is a human donor who received a COVID-19 vaccine.

The J gene is TRBJ1-3, the V gene TRBV6-2 or TRBV6-3; no clear D gene. V was shortened by 6 bases and J by 4 bases, with 16 bases between the two germline ends. In germline, CDR1 is MNHEY, CDR2 SVGEGT. CDR3 size: 15 residues. The CDR3 region is CASSIKWTGGNTIYF. CDR3 bases: TGTGCCAGCAGCATCAAATGGACGGGAGGAAACACCATATATTTT.

This clone was observed a handful of times. V gene TRBV5-1 combines with J gene TRBJ1-1; the D gene is possibly TRBD1 (6 bases). The CDR3 is 17 residues long. Trimming took 0 bases from V and 4 from J, leaving 19 bases between them. Per germline, CDR1 SGHRS and CDR2 YFSETQ. The CDR3 DNA follows: TGCGCCAGCAGCTTGGGGGGGCGGGAAGGCTACGGCACTGAAGCTTTCTTT. This encodes CASSLGGREGYGTEAFF. Full variable domain (outside the CDR3, taken from reference TRBV5-1 and TRBJ1-1): KAGVTQTPRYLIKTRGQQVTLSCSPISGHRSVSWYQQTPGQGLQFLFEYFSETQRNKGNFPGRFSGRQFSNSRSEMNVSTLELGDSALYLCASSLGGREGYGTEAFFGQGTRLTVV.

The V call is TRBV7-2, the J call TRBJ2-5; the match to TRBD1 covers 7 bases. Germline CDR1 SGHTA, CDR2 FQGNSA. V lost 3 bases, J lost 5 bases, and 12 bases stayed unmatched. The CDR3 extends over 16 amino acids. Here the CDR3 reads CASSLTGRLGWETQYF. CDR3 DNA: TGTGCCAGCAGCTTGACAGGGAGATTAGGTTGGGAGACCCAGTACTTC.

The chain recombines TRBV18 with TRBJ2-5, with D possibly matching TRBD2 (6 bases). With 1 base removed from V and 7 bases from J, the gap between germline ends came to 16 bases. This CDR3 is 15 amino acids long. The germline V gene has CDR1 KGHSH and CDR2 LQKENI. CDR3 DNA: TGTGCCAGCTCACCACTAATTCAAGCGGAGGGGACCCAGTACTTC. Translation: CASSPLIQAEGTQYF.

The V and J genes are TRBV19 and TRBJ1-1; 8 bases align to TRBD1. V lost 7 bases and J lost 4; bases outside the gene matches: 8. Germline V gene data show CDR1 as LNHDA and CDR2 as SQIVND (reference sequence). The CDR3 is made up of 14 amino acids. The CDR3 loop is CASIQGAQGTEAFF. For the CDR3, the DNA is TGTGCCAGTATTCAGGGGGCGCAGGGCACTGAAGCTTTCTTT.

This clone was counted between two and nine times. In the same sample, other DNA sequences code for this CDR3. V gene TRBV6-1 combines with J gene TRBJ1-5; D ambiguous. The germline CDR1 and CDR2 sequences are MNHNS and SASEGT. The V gene lost 2 bases and the J gene lost 5 bases, with 7 bases spanning the gap. This CDR3 has 13 amino acids. The CDR3 loop reads CASSEFWDQPQHF. The CDR3 DNA reads TGTGCCAGCAGTGAATTTTGGGATCAGCCCCAGCATTTT.

This chain joins TRBV18 and TRBJ2-5; tentatively, D is TRBD1 (6 bases). V shed 4 bases and J shed 2 bases, with 14 bases lying between them. Germline V lookup: CDR1 KGHSH, CDR2 LQKENI. There are 15 residues in the CDR3. The CDR3 reads CASSRVQGGQETQYF. CDR3 DNA sequence: TGTGCCAGCTCACGCGTACAGGGCGGTCAAGAGACCCAGTACTTC.

This clone was counted between two and nine times. The rearrangement uses TRBV4-3 and TRBJ1-2; D remains unclear. CDR3 length: 15 amino acids. Deletions cut 6 bases from V and 5 bases from J, with 19 bases between. The germline gives CDR1 LGHNA, CDR2 YSLEER. CDR3 loop: CASRPDSLGAYGYTF. In DNA form, the CDR3 reads TGCGCCAGCAGGCCGGACTCTTTAGGTGCTTATGGCTACACCTTC.

This clone was counted between two and nine times. The chain is built from TRBV6-5 and TRBJ1-6; tentatively, D is TRBD1 (6 bases). Germline lookup yields CDR1 MNHEY and CDR2 SVGAGI. The CDR3 is 14 residues long. Trimming took 6 bases from V and 10 from J, leaving 16 bases between them. CDR3 residues: CASRYRERRSPLHF. The CDR3 DNA sequence: TGTGCCAGCAGGTACAGGGAACGTCGCTCACCCCTCCACTTT.

The chain carries TRBV6-5 and TRBJ1-3; perhaps TRBD1 as D (6 bases). From germline, CDR1 is MNHEY and CDR2 SVGAGI. V gave up 6 bases and J gave up 9 bases, with 21 bases separating them. This CDR3 comprises 15 residues. The CDR3 DNA reads as TGTGCCAGCAGGCTCGACAGGTCTAACGGTGCCACCATATATTTT. This gives the protein CASRLDRSNGATIYF.

This clone has a single count. CDR3 sequence: CASSFQGGGRETQYF. In DNA, the CDR3 is TGTGCCAGCAGCTTCCAGGGGGGGGGCCGCGAGACCCAGTACTTC. The rearrangement joins TRBV11-2 to TRBJ2-5, with D perhaps TRBD1 or TRBD2 (7 bases each). Trimming took 3 bases from V and 5 from J, leaving 16 bases between them. Germline-derived CDR1 and CDR2 are SGHAT and FQNNGV. This CDR3 is 15 amino acids long.

The V call is TRBV6-5, the J call TRBJ2-6; D is undetermined. The length of the CDR3 is 15 residues. Per the germline V gene, CDR1 is MNHEY and CDR2 is SVGAGI. V lost 7 bases and J 1 base, leaving 11 bases between the germline ends. The CDR3 protein is CASKWSGSGANVLTF. The CDR3 bases are TGTGCCAGCAAATGGAGTGGGTCTGGGGCCAACGTCCTGACTTTC.

Of note for this clone: Additional DNA sequences in this sample encode the identical CDR3. CDR3 DNA sequence: TGTGCCAGCAGTTGGGACAGGGGGAATTCACCCCTCCACTTT. Amino acid sequence: CASSWDRGNSPLHF. The rearrangement uses TRBV6-5 and TRBJ1-6, with 11 bases matching TRBD1. Germline V gene lookup returns CDR1 MNHEY and CDR2 SVGAGI. There are 14 residues in the CDR3. The V segment lost 4 bases and the J segment 7 bases; nucleotides outside the gene matches: 0.

DNA of the CDR3: TGTGCCAGCAGCTTTGGACAGGGGGCGCAACTAGCTACTGGCTACACCTTC. Translation gives CASSFGQGAQLATGYTF. The chain joins TRBV5-5 to TRBJ1-2; TRBD1 matches at 11 bases. CDR1 is SGHKS, CDR2 YYEKEE, per germline (reference sequence). This CDR3 comprises 17 residues. The J segment lost 7 bases and the V segment lost 2 bases, leaving 13 bases of the junction unmatched.

This chain uses TRBV7-3 with TRBJ1-1; D might be TRBD1 (5 bases). This CDR3 has 14 residues. With 5 bases removed from V and 4 bases from J, the gap between germline ends came to 14 bases. Per germline, CDR1 SGHTA and CDR2 FQGTGA. CDR3: CASSIDSGSTEAFF. The CDR3 DNA is TGTGCCAGCAGCATCGACAGCGGGAGCACTGAAGCTTTCTTT. Variable domain in full (rest from reference TRBV7-3 and TRBJ1-1): GAGVSQTPSNKVTEKGKYVELRCDPISGHTALYWYRQSLGQGPEFLIYFQGTGAADDSGLPNDRFFAVRPEGSVSTLKIQRTERGDSAVYLCASSIDSGSTEAFFGQGTRLTVV.

This clone came up once. This chain joins TRBV3-1 (or the pseudogene TRBV3-2) and TRBJ2-5; D perhaps matches TRBD2 (7 bases). In germline, CDR1 is LGHDT, CDR2 YNNKEL (reference sequence). The CDR3 has 18 residues. Trimming pared 1 base from V and 0 bases from J, leaving 18 bases between. CDR3 amino acids: CASSQAKGGYTYQETQYF. CDR3 bases: TGTGCCAGCAGCCAAGCTAAGGGGGGGTACACGTACCAAGAGACCCAGTACTTC.

The genes are TRBV5-8 and TRBJ2-1; the D is unclear. Germline values: CDR1 SGHTS, CDR2 YDEGEE. V gave up 0 bases and J gave up 6 bases, with 7 bases separating them. CDR3 length: 13 residues. The CDR3 region is CASSLVTANEQFF. The CDR3 DNA reads TGTGCCAGCAGCTTGGTCACAGCCAATGAGCAGTTCTTC.

This clone was picked up a small number of times. V is TRBV20-1 and J is TRBJ2-3, with D tentatively TRBD1 (6 bases). V lost 3 bases to trimming and J lost 5 bases, with 6 bases between them. CDR3 length: 11 residues. Germline CDR1 and CDR2: DFQATT and SNEGSKA (reference sequence). The CDR3 protein is CSARTGDTQYF. The CDR3 region has the DNA TGCAGTGCTAGGACAGGAGATACGCAGTATTTT.

The genes are TRBV15 and TRBJ2-5; TRBD1 aligns across 9 bases. This CDR3 has 19 amino acids. J was trimmed by 4 bases and V by 8 bases; bases with no gene match: 23. Germline V CDR1 and CDR2: LNHNV, YYDKDF (reference sequence). The CDR3 region is CATLVWPPRGQGGRETQYF. CDR3 DNA: TGTGCCACCCTAGTATGGCCTCCGAGGGGACAGGGAGGTCGAGAGACCCAGTACTTC.

The V and J genes are TRBV19 and TRBJ1-3; 7 nucleotides agree with TRBD1. The CDR3 is made up of 14 amino acids. Unmatched junction bases numbered 3, after V lost 7 bases and J lost 0 bases. Germline-derived CDR1 and CDR2 are LNHDA and SQIVND (reference sequence). In DNA form, the CDR3 reads TGTGCCAGTACTACAGGGGCCTCTGGAAACACCATATATTTT. This encodes CASTTGASGNTIYF.

This chain uses TRBV18 with TRBJ2-6; D might be TRBD1 (6 bases). Trimming stripped 4 bases from V and 4 bases from J, with 11 bases between. CDR1 and CDR2 (germline): KGHSH, LQKENI. The CDR3 contains 15 residues. The CDR3, as DNA: TGTGCCAGCTCACTTACAGGGACGGGGGCCAACGTCCTGACTTTC. Translating it yields CASSLTGTGANVLTF. Filled out from reference TRBV18 and TRBJ2-6, the complete variable domain reads NAGVMQNPRHLVRRRGQEARLRCSPMKGHSHVYWYRQLPEEGLKFMVYLQKENIIDESGMPKERFSAEFPKEGPSILRIQQVVRGDSAAYFCASSLTGTGANVLTFGAGSRLTVL.

The chain links TRBV7-2 to TRBJ2-3; 9 bases align to TRBD1. Germline CDR1 SGHTA, CDR2 FQGNSA. This CDR3 has 16 residues. After removal of 1 base from V and 6 bases from J, the junction contained 8 bases not matched to a gene. Here the CDR3 DNA reads TGTGCCAGCAGCTTAGGTGGGACAGGGAGGTACGATACGCAGTATTTT. Protein sequence: CASSLGGTGRYDTQYF.

In DNA, the CDR3 is TGTGCCAGCAGCTTAGTGGGGGACTCTAATGAAAAACTGTTTTTT. This sequence encodes CASSLVGDSNEKLFF. The rearrangement joins TRBV7-9 to TRBJ1-4, with D possibly matching TRBD1 (5 bases). This CDR3 is 15 amino acids long. Germline CDR1 is SEHNR and CDR2 is FQNEAQ (reference sequence). Between the trimmed V and J ends, which lost 1 base and 3 bases, there was a span of 9 bases.

The V and J genes are TRBV3-1 (or the pseudogene TRBV3-2) and TRBJ2-2; 8 bases align to TRBD1. Germline V gene lookup returns CDR1 LGHDT and CDR2 YNNKEL (reference sequence). The CDR3 has 16 residues. V dropped 2 bases and J dropped 7; count of bases not matched to a gene: 9. CDR3 sequence reads: CASSQRTGTTGGELFF. CDR3 DNA: TGTGCCAGCAGCCAAAGGACAGGGACCACTGGCGGGGAGCTGTTTTTT.

The chain uses TRBV5-1 and TRBJ1-1; D is perhaps TRBD1 (5 bases). Trimming took off 7 bases at V and 1 base at J, with 14 bases between the two ends. CDR3 length: 14 amino acids. Germline assignment: CDR1 SGHRS and CDR2 YFSETQ. CDR3 protein: CASETGPSNTEAFF. In DNA form, the CDR3 reads TGCGCCAGCGAAACAGGCCCCTCGAACACTGAAGCTTTCTTT.

This chain joins TRBV20-1 and TRBJ1-2; D is ambiguous. The germline CDR1 and CDR2 sequences are DFQATT and SNEGSKA (reference sequence). The CDR3 is 13 amino acids. Trimming cost V 3 bases and J 4 bases, with 12 bases left between them. Written as DNA, the CDR3 is TGCAGTGCTAGTACCGAGACTCTCTATGGCTACACCTTC. It translates to CSASTETLYGYTF.